A selection of T cell receptor beta chains follows, all from one sample in a study of T cell clonotyping in hematopoietic cell transplantation. Produced via immunoSEQ multiplex PCR; TCRdb's table is partial and in-frame only. The sample has around 26,000 clones, approximately 77% seen once. The sample here was peripheral blood mononuclear cells, taken before stem cell transplant. The receptors were sampled from a man aged 40-50 years with acute myeloid leukemia. Some clones in this sample may be carry-over from other donors' samples. Each CDR3 is given with its conserved first and last residue. D genes are given only for firm matches. Expanded clones get a size class; other rows say once, few or many, or leave the size out.

v_call: TRBV7-9; j_call: TRBJ1-1; d_call: NA; clone_size: once; cdr3_nt: TGTGCCAGCAGCCCCGGGACGGGCGCTGAAGCTTTCTTT; cdr3_aa: CASSPGTGAEAFF
v_call: TRBV6-5; j_call: TRBJ2-1; d_call: TRBD1; clone_size: NA; cdr3_nt: TGTGCCAGCAGTACGACAGGGAACTACAATGAGCAGTTCTTC; cdr3_aa: CASSTTGNYNEQFF
v_call: TRBV6-1; j_call: TRBJ2-1; d_call: TRBD2; clone_size: NA; cdr3_nt: TGTGCCAGCAGTGAATCCTGGACTAGTAGACTTGAGCAGTTCTTC; cdr3_aa: CASSESWTSRLEQFF
v_call: TRBV6-5; j_call: TRBJ1-1; d_call: NA; clone_size: NA; cdr3_nt: TGTGCCAGCAGTTCTAACACTGAAGCTTTCTTT; cdr3_aa: CASSSNTEAFF
v_call: TRBV2; j_call: TRBJ1-3; d_call: NA; clone_size: NA; cdr3_nt: TGTGCCAGCAGTGGTGACGACAGTTGGGGGGGTGGAAACACCATATATTTT; cdr3_aa: CASSGDDSWGGGNTIYF
v_call: TRBV7-8; j_call: TRBJ2-2; d_call: NA; clone_size: few; cdr3_nt: TGTGCCAGCAGCTTAAGGCGGCAGGGACGCACCGGGGAGCTGTTTTTT; cdr3_aa: CASSLRRQGRTGELFF
v_call: TRBV7-6; j_call: TRBJ2-2; d_call: NA; clone_size: NA; cdr3_nt: TGTGCCAGCAGCTTAGCGCGGGCCGGGGAGCTGTTTTTT; cdr3_aa: CASSLARAGELFF
v_call: TRBV9; j_call: TRBJ2-4; d_call: NA; clone_size: NA; cdr3_nt: TGTGCCAGCAGCGTTTCAGGGGCCAAAAACATTCAGTACTTC; cdr3_aa: CASSVSGAKNIQYF
v_call: TRBV6-6; j_call: TRBJ2-1; d_call: NA; clone_size: NA; cdr3_nt: TGTGCCAGCACCCTCAGGTCCCTTTCCTACAATGAGCAGTTCTTC; cdr3_aa: CASTLRSLSYNEQFF
v_call: TRBV9; j_call: TRBJ2-7; d_call: NA; clone_size: NA; cdr3_nt: TGTGCCAGCAGTCTACAACCCGCCGACGGTACAAGCTCCTACGAGCAGTACTTC; cdr3_aa: CASSLQPADGTSSYEQYF
v_call: TRBV6-5; j_call: TRBJ2-7; d_call: NA; clone_size: NA; cdr3_nt: TGTGCCAGCAGTTACTCGATTTGGGGGGAGCAGTACTTC; cdr3_aa: CASSYSIWGEQYF
v_call: TRBV4-2; j_call: TRBJ2-5; d_call: NA; clone_size: NA; cdr3_nt: TGTGCCAGCAGCGCCGCGGTAGGGATCTTGGAGACCCAGTACTTC; cdr3_aa: CASSAAVGILETQYF
v_call: TRBV9; j_call: TRBJ1-4; d_call: NA; clone_size: NA; cdr3_nt: TGTGCCAGCAGCGCCGATAAGGGACATGGTGAAAAACTGTTTTTT; cdr3_aa: CASSADKGHGEKLFF
v_call: TRBV7-8; j_call: TRBJ1-2; d_call: TRBD1; clone_size: NA; cdr3_nt: TGTGCCAGCAGCTTAGGCGGGACAGGCGGTAACTATGGCTACACCTTC; cdr3_aa: CASSLGGTGGNYGYTF
v_call: TRBV4-1; j_call: TRBJ2-7; d_call: NA; clone_size: few; cdr3_nt: TGCGCCAGCAGCCAAGATTTGGCTGGCGAGCAGTACTTC; cdr3_aa: CASSQDLAGEQYF
v_call: TRBV4-3; j_call: TRBJ2-5; d_call: TRBD2; clone_size: NA; cdr3_nt: TGCGCCAGCAGCAGAAGCGGGGCCTCGTACCAAGAGACCCAGTACTTC; cdr3_aa: CASSRSGASYQETQYF
v_call: TRBV7-2; j_call: TRBJ1-6; d_call: NA; clone_size: NA; cdr3_nt: TGTGCCAGCAGCTTAGCGCTGCCGGGTTCACCCCTCCACTTT; cdr3_aa: CASSLALPGSPLHF
v_call: TRBV11-3; j_call: TRBJ1-6; d_call: NA; clone_size: NA; cdr3_nt: TGTGCCAGCAGCGGCCTCGGGGGGTCCCTCCACTTT; cdr3_aa: CASSGLGGSLHF
v_call: TRBV19; j_call: TRBJ1-1; d_call: TRBD1; clone_size: NA; cdr3_nt: TGTGCCAGTGAACCGACAGGGTTGAGGAGGATGAACACTGAAGCTTTCTTT; cdr3_aa: CASEPTGLRRMNTEAFF
v_call: TRBV11-3; j_call: TRBJ1-1; d_call: NA; clone_size: NA; cdr3_nt: TGTGCCAGCAGCCCCATGGCTGCAGGACCGAACACTGAAGCTTTCTTT; cdr3_aa: CASSPMAAGPNTEAFF
v_call: TRBV5-1; j_call: TRBJ2-1; d_call: NA; clone_size: NA; cdr3_nt: TGCGCCAGCAGCTTGGTTCTCGCGAATGAGCAGTTCTTC; cdr3_aa: CASSLVLANEQFF
v_call: TRBV2; j_call: TRBJ1-1; d_call: NA; clone_size: NA; cdr3_nt: TGTGCCAGCAGTGGGAGACAGGACACTGAAGCTTTCTTT; cdr3_aa: CASSGRQDTEAFF
v_call: TRBV11-3; j_call: TRBJ2-5; d_call: NA; clone_size: NA; cdr3_nt: TGTGCCAGCGGCCCCGGGTCCCCGGAAGAGACCCAGTACTTC; cdr3_aa: CASGPGSPEETQYF
v_call: TRBV6-6; j_call: TRBJ1-1; d_call: NA; clone_size: NA; cdr3_nt: TGTGCCAGCAGTATTCGGAACTTGAACACTGAAGCTTTCTTT; cdr3_aa: CASSIRNLNTEAFF
v_call: TRBV19; j_call: TRBJ1-5; d_call: NA; clone_size: NA; cdr3_nt: TGTGCCAGTAGTAGGGGACGGTTCTATAGCAATCAGCCCCAGCATTTT; cdr3_aa: CASSRGRFYSNQPQHF
v_call: TRBV6-1; j_call: TRBJ1-6; d_call: NA; clone_size: NA; cdr3_nt: TGTGCCAGCAGATCACAGGGTCTCGTCCTCCACTTT; cdr3_aa: CASRSQGLVLHF
v_call: TRBV19; j_call: TRBJ2-5; d_call: NA; clone_size: NA; cdr3_nt: TGTGCCAGTAGTAAGAGGGCACAAACAATCCAAGAGACCCAGTACTTC; cdr3_aa: CASSKRAQTIQETQYF
v_call: TRBV27; j_call: TRBJ2-7; d_call: NA; clone_size: NA; cdr3_nt: TGTGCCAGCAGTTTACCTCAGGGTTATTCCTACGAGCAGTACTTC; cdr3_aa: CASSLPQGYSYEQYF
v_call: TRBV7-4; j_call: TRBJ1-2; d_call: TRBD1; clone_size: once; cdr3_nt: TGTGCCAGCAGCTTCCGGACAGGTGATGGCTACACCTTC; cdr3_aa: CASSFRTGDGYTF
v_call: TRBV25-1; j_call: TRBJ2-1; d_call: TRBD2; clone_size: NA; cdr3_nt: TGTGCCAGCAGAGGACTAGCGGGGGGCCTCTACAATGAGCAGTTCTTC; cdr3_aa: CASRGLAGGLYNEQFF
v_call: TRBV7-9; j_call: TRBJ2-7; d_call: NA; clone_size: once; cdr3_nt: TGTGCCAGCAGCTTGGGGGTTGAGCAGTACTTC; cdr3_aa: CASSLGVEQYF
v_call: TRBV4-1; j_call: TRBJ2-5; d_call: TRBD1; clone_size: NA; cdr3_nt: TGCGCCAGCAGCCCCTCCCGTTTGACAGGGCAAGAGACCCAGTACTTC; cdr3_aa: CASSPSRLTGQETQYF
v_call: TRBV11-3; j_call: TRBJ2-2; d_call: NA; clone_size: once; cdr3_nt: TGTGCCAGCAGCTTAGACAGCCCGGAGCTGTTTTTT; cdr3_aa: CASSLDSPELFF
v_call: TRBV11-3; j_call: TRBJ2-1; d_call: NA; clone_size: NA; cdr3_nt: TGTGCCAGCAGCTTAGGCGGGCGGTCCGACAATGAGCAGTTCTTC; cdr3_aa: CASSLGGRSDNEQFF
v_call: TRBV28; j_call: TRBJ2-7; d_call: TRBD1; clone_size: few; cdr3_nt: TGTGCCAGCAGTCCACAGGGGGGCTCCTACGAGCAGTACTTC; cdr3_aa: CASSPQGGSYEQYF
v_call: TRBV19; j_call: TRBJ1-1; d_call: NA; clone_size: NA; cdr3_nt: TGTGCCAGTAATTGGGGGACCATGAACACTGAAGCTTTCTTT; cdr3_aa: CASNWGTMNTEAFF
v_call: TRBV18; j_call: TRBJ1-5; d_call: NA; clone_size: few; cdr3_nt: TGTGCCAGCTCATCGAAATTATCCAGGGGCAATCAGCCCCAGCATTTT; cdr3_aa: CASSSKLSRGNQPQHF
v_call: TRBV4-3; j_call: TRBJ2-5; d_call: NA; clone_size: NA; cdr3_nt: TGCGCCAGCAGCCAAGACTACAGGGAGGTCCAAGAGACCCAGTACTTC; cdr3_aa: CASSQDYREVQETQYF